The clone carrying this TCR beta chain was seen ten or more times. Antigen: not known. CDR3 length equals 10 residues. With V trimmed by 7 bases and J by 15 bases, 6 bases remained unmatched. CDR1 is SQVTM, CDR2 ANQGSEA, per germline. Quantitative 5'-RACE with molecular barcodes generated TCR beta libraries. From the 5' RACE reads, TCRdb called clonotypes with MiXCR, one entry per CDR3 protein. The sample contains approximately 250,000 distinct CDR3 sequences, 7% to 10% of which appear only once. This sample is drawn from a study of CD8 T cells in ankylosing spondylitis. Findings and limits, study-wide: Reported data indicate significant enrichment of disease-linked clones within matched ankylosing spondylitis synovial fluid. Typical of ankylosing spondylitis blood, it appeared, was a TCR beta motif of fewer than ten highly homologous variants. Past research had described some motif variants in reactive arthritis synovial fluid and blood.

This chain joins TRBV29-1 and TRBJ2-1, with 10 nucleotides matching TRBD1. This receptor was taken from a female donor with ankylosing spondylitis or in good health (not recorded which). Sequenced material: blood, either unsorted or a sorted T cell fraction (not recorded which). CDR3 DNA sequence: TGCAGCGCTAGGGGGACAGGGGTGTTCTTC. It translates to CSARGTGVFF.